The entry that follows covers one TCR beta chain sequence. These data come from a study of blood T cell repertoires in COVID-19. Overall study: The United States, Italy and Spain supplied acute and convalescent COVID-19 samples.

Method: immunoSEQ multiplex PCR; TCRdb's copy keeps in-frame clones and lacks some. This sample has approximately 240,000 clones, with roughly 80% found just once. Sequencing was performed on peripheral blood. The TCR sequence derives from a woman between 40 and 50 years old with active or convalescent COVID-19.

The CDR3 sequence: CASSQGLSTDTQYF. In DNA form, the CDR3 reads TGCGCCAGCAGCCAGGGACTCAGCACAGATACGCAGTATTTT. This chain connects TRBV5-1 to TRBJ2-3; D might be TRBD2 (6 bases). Germline loops: CDR1 SGHRS, CDR2 YFSETQ. This CDR3 has 14 amino acids. V dropped 4 bases and J dropped 0 bases, with 9 bases sitting between them.